Listed below are T cell receptor beta chains from one sample, sequenced in a study of shared clonotypes between healthy human individuals. Some clones are missing from TCRdb's copy, which holds only in-frame ones; the method was immunoSEQ multiplex PCR. The repertoire holds about 1.5 million clones, with roughly 97% as singletons. Sequencing was performed on naive CD4+ T cells sorted from blood. These receptors were obtained from a man aged 25 to 40 in good health. The CDR3 runs from the conserved cysteine through the conserved F or W. Each record gives: clone size, J gene, V gene, CDR3 length, D gene, CDR3 protein, CDR3 DNA. A D gene is named only where the DNA matches it firmly. Not all rows give a size; the values are once, few, many and, for expanded clones, a class.

>-|TRBJ1-1|TRBV2|15|TRBD1
CASSDQGAPDTEAFF
TGTGCCAGCAGTGATCAGGGGGCGCCTGACACTGAAGCTTTCTTT
>-|TRBJ2-5|TRBV9|14|TRBD2
CASSNSGWGETQYF
TGTGCCAGCAGTAATAGCGGGTGGGGGGAGACCCAGTACTTC
>-|TRBJ1-2|TRBV4-3|15|-
CASSQVAGQGYGYTF
TGCGCCAGCAGCCAAGTAGCAGGGCAAGGGTATGGCTACACCTTC
>-|TRBJ1-1|TRBV5-1|14|TRBD1
CASSFDRVNTEAFF
TGCGCCAGCAGCTTCGACAGGGTAAACACTGAAGCTTTCTTT
>-|TRBJ2-5|TRBV19|18|TRBD2
CASSISHTSGVGWETQYF
TGTGCCAGTAGTATCTCCCATACTAGCGGGGTCGGCTGGGAGACCCAGTACTTC
>-|TRBJ2-7|TRBV29-1|15|TRBD2
CSAHFPAGGLHEQYF
TGCAGCGCTCATTTTCCGGCGGGAGGGTTGCACGAGCAGTACTTC
>-|TRBJ2-7|TRBV27|16|TRBD2
CASRPNYLAGFDEQYF
TGTGCCAGCAGACCTAACTACCTAGCGGGATTCGACGAGCAGTACTTC
>-|TRBJ2-2|TRBV13|16|TRBD2
CASSSTGTSRTGELFF
TGTGCCAGCAGCTCTACCGGGACTAGCAGAACCGGGGAGCTGTTTTTT
>-|TRBJ2-2|TRBV27|16|TRBD1
CASRRQGAQNTGELFF
TGTGCCAGCAGGCGGCAGGGGGCGCAGAACACCGGGGAGCTGTTTTTT
>-|TRBJ2-7|TRBV11-2|16|TRBD2
CASSLVGGGIPYEQYF
TGTGCCAGCAGCTTGGTGGGGGGAGGGATTCCCTACGAGCAGTACTTC
>-|TRBJ1-5|TRBV15|13|-
CATSAGPNQPQHF
TGTGCCACCAGCGCAGGGCCGAATCAGCCCCAGCATTTT
>once|TRBJ2-1|TRBV4-3|12|-
CASSQYNNEQFF
TGCGCCAGCAGCCAGTATAACAATGAGCAGTTCTTC
>-|TRBJ1-5|TRBV28|16|-
CASSLGVGDSNQPQHF
TGTGCCAGCAGTTTGGGGGTCGGTGATAGCAATCAGCCCCAGCATTTT
>few|TRBJ2-7|TRBV2|13|TRBD1
CASRDRGKYEQYF
TGTGCCAGCAGGGACAGGGGGAAGTACGAGCAGTACTTC
>-|TRBJ2-3|TRBV5-6|15|TRBD2
CASSLKAGGLDTQYF
TGTGCCAGCAGCTTAAAAGCGGGAGGTCTAGATACGCAGTATTTT
>-|TRBJ2-7|TRBV19|15|TRBD2
CASSRAGLATYEQYF
TGTGCCAGTAGTAGAGCGGGACTAGCCACCTACGAGCAGTACTTC
>-|TRBJ2-7|TRBV28|15|TRBD1
CASSLAGTGGGEQYF
TGTGCCAGCAGTTTAGCAGGTACAGGGGGCGGGGAGCAGTACTTC
>-|TRBJ2-7|TRBV30|14|TRBD2
CAWSALAGGREQYF
TGTGCCTGGAGTGCCCTAGCGGGAGGGCGGGAGCAGTACTTC
>-|TRBJ2-2|TRBV11-2|15|-
CASTQVGRQRGELFF
TGTGCCAGCACCCAAGTAGGCCGGCAAAGAGGGGAGCTGTTTTTT
>-|TRBJ2-7|TRBV18|13|-
CASSPSRDYEQYF
TGTGCCAGCTCCCCTTCCCGGGACTACGAGCAGTACTTC
>-|TRBJ2-5|TRBV29-1|12|-
CSVRPSQETQYF
TGCAGCGTTCGACCGAGCCAAGAGACCCAGTACTTC
>-|TRBJ2-7|TRBV7-2|12|-
CASSLSGYEQYF
TGTGCCAGCAGCTTAAGTGGTTACGAGCAGTACTTC
>-|TRBJ2-4|TRBV5-1|13|TRBD2
CASSSRGGDIQYF
TGCGCCAGCAGCTCTCGGGGAGGGGACATTCAGTACTTC
>-|TRBJ2-1|TRBV5-1|15|TRBD1
CASSLSRGSFDEQFF
TGCGCCAGCAGCTTGTCCAGGGGGAGTTTCGATGAGCAGTTCTTC
>-|TRBJ2-3|TRBV5-4|12|-
CASSSGLDTQYF
TGTGCCAGCAGCTCTGGGTTAGATACGCAGTATTTT